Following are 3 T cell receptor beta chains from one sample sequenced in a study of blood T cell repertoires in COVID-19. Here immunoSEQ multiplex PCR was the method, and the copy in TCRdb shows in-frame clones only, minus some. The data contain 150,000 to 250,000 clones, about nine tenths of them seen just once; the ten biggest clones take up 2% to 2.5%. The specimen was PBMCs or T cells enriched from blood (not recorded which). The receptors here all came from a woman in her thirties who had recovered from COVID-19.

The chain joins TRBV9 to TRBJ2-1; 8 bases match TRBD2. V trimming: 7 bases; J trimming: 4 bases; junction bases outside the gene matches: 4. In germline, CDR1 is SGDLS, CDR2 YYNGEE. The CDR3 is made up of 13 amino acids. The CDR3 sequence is CASAGGSYNEQFF. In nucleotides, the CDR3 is TGTGCCAGCGCGGGAGGTAGTTACAATGAGCAGTTCTTC. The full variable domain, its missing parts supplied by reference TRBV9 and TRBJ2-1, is DSGVTQTPKHLITATGQRVTLRCSPRSGDLSVYWYQQSLDQGLQFLIQYYNGEERAKGNILERFSAQQFPDLHSELNLSSLELGDSALYFCASAGGSYNEQFFGPGTRLTVL.

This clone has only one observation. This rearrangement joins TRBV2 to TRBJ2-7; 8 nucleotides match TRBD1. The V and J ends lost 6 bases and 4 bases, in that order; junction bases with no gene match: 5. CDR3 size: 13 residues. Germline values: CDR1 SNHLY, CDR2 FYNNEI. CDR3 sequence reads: CASRPGQVYEQYF. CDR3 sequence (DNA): TGTGCCAGCAGACCGGGACAGGTTTACGAGCAGTACTTC.

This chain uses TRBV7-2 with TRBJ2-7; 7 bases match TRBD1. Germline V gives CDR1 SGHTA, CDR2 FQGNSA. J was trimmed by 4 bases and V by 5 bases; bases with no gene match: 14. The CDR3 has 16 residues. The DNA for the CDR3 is TGTGCCAGCAGCCCCCACAGGGGCGATTTAGGATACGAGCAGTACTTC. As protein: CASSPHRGDLGYEQYF.